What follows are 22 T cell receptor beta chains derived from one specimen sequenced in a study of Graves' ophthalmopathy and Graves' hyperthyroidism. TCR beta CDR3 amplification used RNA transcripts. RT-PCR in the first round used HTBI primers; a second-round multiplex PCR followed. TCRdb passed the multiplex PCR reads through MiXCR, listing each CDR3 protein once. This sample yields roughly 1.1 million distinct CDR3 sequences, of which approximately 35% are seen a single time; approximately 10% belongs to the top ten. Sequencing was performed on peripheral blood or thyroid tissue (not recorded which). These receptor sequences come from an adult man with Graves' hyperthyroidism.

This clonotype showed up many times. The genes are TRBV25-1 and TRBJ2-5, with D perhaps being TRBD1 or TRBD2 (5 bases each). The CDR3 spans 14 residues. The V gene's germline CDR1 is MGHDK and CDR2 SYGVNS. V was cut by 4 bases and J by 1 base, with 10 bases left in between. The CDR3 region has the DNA TGTGCCAGCAGTGGGGGACCTCTCCAAGAGACCCAGTACTTC. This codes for CASSGGPLQETQYF.

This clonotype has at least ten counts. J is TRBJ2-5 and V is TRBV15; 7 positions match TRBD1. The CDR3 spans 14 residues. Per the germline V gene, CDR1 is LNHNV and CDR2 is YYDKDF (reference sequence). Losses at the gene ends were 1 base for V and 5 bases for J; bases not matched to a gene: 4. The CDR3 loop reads CATSRGRQGETQYF. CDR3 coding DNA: TGTGCCACCAGCAGAGGCAGACAGGGCGAGACCCAGTACTTC.

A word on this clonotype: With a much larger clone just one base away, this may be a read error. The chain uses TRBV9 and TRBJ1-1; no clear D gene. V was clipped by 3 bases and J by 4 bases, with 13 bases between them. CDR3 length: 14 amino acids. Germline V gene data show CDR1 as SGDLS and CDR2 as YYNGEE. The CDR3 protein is CASSAPGGSTEAFF. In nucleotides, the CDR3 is TGTGCCAGCAGCGCCCCAGGAGGGAGCACTGAAGCTTTCTTT. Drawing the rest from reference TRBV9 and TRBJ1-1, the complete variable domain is DSGVTQTPKHLITATGQRVTLRCSPRSGDLSVYWYQQSLDQGLQFLIQYYNGEERAKGNILERFSAQQFPDLHSELNLSSLELGDSALYFCASSAPGGSTEAFFGQGTRLTVV.

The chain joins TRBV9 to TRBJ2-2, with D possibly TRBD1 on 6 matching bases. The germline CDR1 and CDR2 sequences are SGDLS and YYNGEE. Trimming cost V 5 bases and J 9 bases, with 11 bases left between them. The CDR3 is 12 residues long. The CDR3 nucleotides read TGTGCCAGCAGACGCCGGGACAGGGAGCTGTTTTTT. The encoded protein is CASRRRDRELFF.

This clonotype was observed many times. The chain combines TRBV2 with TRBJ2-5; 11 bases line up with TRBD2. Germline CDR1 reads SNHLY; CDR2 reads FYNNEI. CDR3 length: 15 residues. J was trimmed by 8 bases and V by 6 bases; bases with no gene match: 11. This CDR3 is CASSGGLAAIGTQYF. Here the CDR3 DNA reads TGTGCCAGCAGCGGGGGACTAGCGGCGATTGGAACCCAGTACTTC.

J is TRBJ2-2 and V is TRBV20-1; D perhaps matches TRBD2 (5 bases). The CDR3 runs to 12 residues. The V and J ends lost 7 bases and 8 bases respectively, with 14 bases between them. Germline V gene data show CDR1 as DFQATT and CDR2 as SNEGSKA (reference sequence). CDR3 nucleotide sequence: TGCAGTGTAGGCGAGGGCGGTGGGGAGCTGTTTTTT. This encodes CSVGEGGGELFF.

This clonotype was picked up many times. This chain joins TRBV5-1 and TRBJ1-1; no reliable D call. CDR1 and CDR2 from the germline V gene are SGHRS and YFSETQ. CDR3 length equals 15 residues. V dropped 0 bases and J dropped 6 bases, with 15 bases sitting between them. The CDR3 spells CASSLVPRPIAEAFF. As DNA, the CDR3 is TGCGCCAGCAGCTTGGTCCCAAGGCCGATTGCTGAAGCTTTCTTT.

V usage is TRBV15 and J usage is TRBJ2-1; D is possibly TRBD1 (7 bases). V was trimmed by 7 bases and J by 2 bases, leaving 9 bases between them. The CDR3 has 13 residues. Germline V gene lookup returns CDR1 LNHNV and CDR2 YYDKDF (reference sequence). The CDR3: CATTGGTYNEQFF. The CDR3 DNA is TGTGCCACCACAGGGGGGACCTACAATGAGCAGTTCTTC.

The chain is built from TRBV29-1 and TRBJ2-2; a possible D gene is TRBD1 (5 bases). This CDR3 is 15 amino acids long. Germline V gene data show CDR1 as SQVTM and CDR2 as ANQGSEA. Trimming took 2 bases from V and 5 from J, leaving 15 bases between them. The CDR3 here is CSVESPFQGTGELFF. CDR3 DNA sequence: TGCAGCGTTGAAAGCCCCTTCCAGGGAACCGGGGAGCTGTTTTTT.

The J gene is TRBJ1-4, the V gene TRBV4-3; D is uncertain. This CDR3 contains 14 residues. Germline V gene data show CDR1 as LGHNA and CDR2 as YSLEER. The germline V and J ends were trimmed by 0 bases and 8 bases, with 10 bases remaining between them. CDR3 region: CASSQDLREEKLFF. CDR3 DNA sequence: TGCGCCAGCAGCCAAGATTTGCGGGAGGAAAAACTGTTTTTT.

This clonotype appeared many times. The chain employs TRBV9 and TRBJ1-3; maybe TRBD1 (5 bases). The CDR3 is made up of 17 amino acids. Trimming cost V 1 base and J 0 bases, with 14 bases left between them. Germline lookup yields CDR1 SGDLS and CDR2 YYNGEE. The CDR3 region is CASSVTQTVSSGNTIYF. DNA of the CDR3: TGTGCCAGCAGCGTAACCCAGACAGTAAGCTCTGGAAACACCATATATTTT.

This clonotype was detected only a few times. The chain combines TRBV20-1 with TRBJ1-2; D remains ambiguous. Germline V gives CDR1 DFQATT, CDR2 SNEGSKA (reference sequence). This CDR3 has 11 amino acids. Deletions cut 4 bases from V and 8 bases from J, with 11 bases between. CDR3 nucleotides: TGCAGTGCTACGTCCCACAGAGGCTACACCTTC. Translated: CSATSHRGYTF.

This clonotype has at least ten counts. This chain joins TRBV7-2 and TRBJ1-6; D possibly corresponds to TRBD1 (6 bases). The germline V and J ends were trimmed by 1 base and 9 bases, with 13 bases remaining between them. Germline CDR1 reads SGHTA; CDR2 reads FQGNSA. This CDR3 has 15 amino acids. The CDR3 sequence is CASSLEIGGPSPLHF. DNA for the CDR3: TGTGCCAGCAGCTTAGAAATCGGGGGGCCTTCACCCCTCCACTTT.

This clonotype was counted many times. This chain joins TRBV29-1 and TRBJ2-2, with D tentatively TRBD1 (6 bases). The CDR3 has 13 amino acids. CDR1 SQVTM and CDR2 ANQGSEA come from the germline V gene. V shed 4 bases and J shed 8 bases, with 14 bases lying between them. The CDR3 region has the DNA TGCAGCGTTGGTGGAGAGGGGACAGGGGAGCTGTTTTTT. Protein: CSVGGEGTGELFF.

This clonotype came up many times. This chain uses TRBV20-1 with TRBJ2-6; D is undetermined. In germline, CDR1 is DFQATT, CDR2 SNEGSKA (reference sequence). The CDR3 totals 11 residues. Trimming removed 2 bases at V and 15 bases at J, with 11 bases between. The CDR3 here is CSARSQFSLTF. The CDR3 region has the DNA TGCAGTGCTAGATCACAGTTTTCCCTGACTTTC.

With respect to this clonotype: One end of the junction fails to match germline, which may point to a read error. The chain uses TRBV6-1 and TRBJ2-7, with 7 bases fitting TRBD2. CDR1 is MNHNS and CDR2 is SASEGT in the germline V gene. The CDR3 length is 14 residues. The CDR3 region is CDSRRGGKEWEQYF. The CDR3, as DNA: TGTGACAGCAGACGGGGAGGGAAAGAATGGGAGCAGTACTTC.

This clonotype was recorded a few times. CDR3 sequence (DNA): TGTGCCAGCAGTTCCTACAGGGGAGGACCCCAGCATTTT. It yields the protein CASSSYRGGPQHF. The rearrangement joins TRBV7-9 to TRBJ1-5; TRBD1 agrees at 7 bases. This CDR3 contains 13 residues. Germline CDR1 is SEHNR and CDR2 is FQNEAQ (reference sequence). The trim removed 6 bases at V and 10 bases at J, leaving 9 bases unmatched.

The DNA for the CDR3 is TGTGCCAGGGGGGCCACCGTTAATGAAAAACTGTTTTTT. As protein: CARGATVNEKLFF. The chain joins TRBV6-5 to TRBJ1-4, with a possible D match to TRBD1 (6 bases). CDR3 length: 13 amino acids. Per germline, CDR1 MNHEY and CDR2 SVGAGI. The V gene lost 9 bases and the J gene lost 4 bases, with 12 bases spanning the gap.

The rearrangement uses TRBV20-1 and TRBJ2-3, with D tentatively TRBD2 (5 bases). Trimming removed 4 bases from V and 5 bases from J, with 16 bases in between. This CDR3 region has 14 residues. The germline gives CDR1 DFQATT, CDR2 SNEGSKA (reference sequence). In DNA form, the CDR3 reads TGCAGTGCTACCCACTACCTAGCACTAGATACGCAGTATTTT. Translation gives CSATHYLALDTQYF.

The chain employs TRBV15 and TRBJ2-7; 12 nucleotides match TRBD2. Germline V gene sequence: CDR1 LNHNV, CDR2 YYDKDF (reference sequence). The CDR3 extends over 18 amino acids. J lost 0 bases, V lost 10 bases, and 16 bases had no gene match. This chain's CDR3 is CASYTLAGGLPSSYEQYF. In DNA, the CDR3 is TGTGCCAGCTACACACTAGCGGGAGGCTTACCGAGCTCCTACGAGCAGTACTTC.

CDR3 bases: TGCAGTGCCGGAGAGGGGGGCTTACGGACCGGGGAGCTGTTTTTT. This sequence encodes CSAGEGGLRTGELFF. V usage is TRBV20-1 and J usage is TRBJ2-2; D is perhaps TRBD1 or TRBD2 (6 bases each). The V gene lost 6 bases and the J gene lost 5 bases, with 19 bases spanning the gap. Germline values: CDR1 DFQATT, CDR2 SNEGSKA (reference sequence). The CDR3 covers 15 residues.

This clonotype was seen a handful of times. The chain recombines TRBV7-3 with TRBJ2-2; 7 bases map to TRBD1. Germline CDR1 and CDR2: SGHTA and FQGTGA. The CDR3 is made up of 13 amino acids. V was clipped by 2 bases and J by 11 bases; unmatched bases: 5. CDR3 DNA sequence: TGTGCCAGCAGCTTAGGGGGACAGTCCGAGCTGTTTTTT. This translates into CASSLGGQSELFF. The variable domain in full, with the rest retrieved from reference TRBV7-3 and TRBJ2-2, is GAGVSQTPSNKVTEKGKYVELRCDPISGHTALYWYRQSLGQGPEFLIYFQGTGAADDSGLPNDRFFAVRPEGSVSTLKIQRTERGDSAVYLCASSLGGQSELFFGEGSRLTVL.